The clone carrying this TCR beta chain was seen only a few times. Its antigen is unidentified. MiXCR, applied by TCRdb to the 5' RACE reads, yields one record per CDR3 protein. The sample yields hundreds of thousands of distinct CDR3 sequences, just under 20% seen once. The data originate from a study of T-cell memory formation after mild COVID-19. General study results and limits: There was a balanced CD4/CD8 profile in clones contracting day 15 to 85, and later expanders leaned CD4+.

V was shortened by 2 bases and J by 4 bases, with 16 bases between the two germline ends. The CDR3 covers 16 residues. The germline gives CDR1 SGHDN, CDR2 FVKESK. The J gene is TRBJ2-3, the V gene TRBV14; D perhaps matches TRBD1 (5 bases). Sequencing was carried out using PBMCs or a T cell subset sorted from them (not recorded which). The TCR comes from a man between 18 and 35 years old who had mild COVID-19 (a few samples of this study predate the infection). Cell type and time point are not known. CDR3 protein: CASSQTLGHVADTQYF. The CDR3 nucleotides read TGTGCCAGCAGCCAAACGCTAGGACATGTTGCAGATACGCAGTATTTT.